This T cell receptor (beta chain) stems from a study of CD8+ T cells in alopecia areata. The treatment here: oral pan-JAK inhibitor, 5-10 mg twice daily. As part of sample collection, lesional scalp punch biopsies and peripheral blood were taken from alopecia areata patients. CDR1 is SEHNR and CDR2 is FQNEAQ in the germline V gene (reference sequence). The junction had 3 bases not matched to a gene; V was cut back by 1 base and J by 2 bases. This CDR3 comprises 15 residues. The sequencing template was cDNA reverse transcribed from extracted RNA. Data came from immunoSEQ multiplex PCR; TCRdb stores just in-frame clones and leaves some out. The sample includes about 120,000 clones, over 60% of them seen just once.

The specimen comprised CD4+ T cells sorted from blood, sampled at week 4, from a patient treated with tofacitinib. This TCR derives from a human donor with alopecia areata. The chain has TRBV7-9 and TRBJ2-5; TRBD2 matches 8 bases. In DNA, the CDR3 is TGTGCCAGCAGCTTAGTTAGCGGGGCTCAAGAGACCCAGTACTTC. Translated, it gives CASSLVSGAQETQYF.